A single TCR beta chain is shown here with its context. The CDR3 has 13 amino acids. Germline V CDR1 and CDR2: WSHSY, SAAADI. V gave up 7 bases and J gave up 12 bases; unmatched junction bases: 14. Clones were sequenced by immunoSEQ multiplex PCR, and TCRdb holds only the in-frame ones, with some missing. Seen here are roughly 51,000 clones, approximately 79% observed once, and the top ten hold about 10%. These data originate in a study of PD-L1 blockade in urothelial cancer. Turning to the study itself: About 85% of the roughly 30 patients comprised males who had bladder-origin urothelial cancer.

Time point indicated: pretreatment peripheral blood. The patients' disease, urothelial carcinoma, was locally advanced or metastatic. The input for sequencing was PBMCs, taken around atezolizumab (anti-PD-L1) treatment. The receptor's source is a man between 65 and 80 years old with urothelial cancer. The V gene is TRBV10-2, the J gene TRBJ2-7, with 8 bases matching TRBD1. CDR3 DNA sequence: TGCGCCAGCAAGCCGCGGGGACAGGTGGCGGTGTACTTC. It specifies CASKPRGQVAVYF.